This T cell receptor (beta chain) was captured by sequencing in a study of T cells in women clearing cervical HPV infection. Overall study context: Cases: HPV16-related CIN3 or worse on histology, a couple of invasive cancers. Case blood was drawn when the lesion was first found; control blood after infection became undetectable.

Regarding this clone: The missing CDR3 end, 3 residues past where the read stops, is filled in from the germline J gene.

This CDR3 is built from 15 residues. V shed 1 base and J 2 bases; nucleotides not matched to a gene: 2. Germline loops: CDR1 LNHDA, CDR2 SQIVND (reference sequence). Assay: immunoSEQ multiplex PCR; the TCRdb copy retains only in-frame clones and omits some. The sample totals approximately 30,000 clones. Sequenced sample: blood buffy coat. The source is a woman aged 18 to 69 with a cervical HPV16 infection that either progressed to CIN3+ or cleared (not recorded which). This chain joins TRBV19 and TRBJ2-3; 8 nucleotides agree with TRBD1. The sequenced part of the CDR3 DNA is TGTGCCAGTAGTATAGTGGGACAGGCCACAGATACG. Translating gives CASSIVGQATDT. The full CDR3 reads CASSIVGQATDTQYF.